These 15 T cell receptor beta chains came from one sample sequenced in a study of control samples from healthy donors and cancer patients. Sequencing was performed with immunoSEQ multiplex PCR; in TCRdb, only in-frame clones are kept and a portion is missing. The sample carries some 56,000 clones, 90% to 95% recorded once. Sequences were obtained from blood. All receptors derive from a man aged 30-40 years in good health.

The V call is TRBV4-3, the J call TRBJ2-1; D is undetermined. CDR3 length: 15 residues. Germline values: CDR1 LGHNA, CDR2 YSLEER. Trimming shortened V by 0 bases and J by 5 bases, and 11 bases separated the two germline ends. The CDR3 reads CASSQDLGRNNEQFF. CDR3 coding DNA: TGCGCCAGCAGCCAAGATCTTGGGCGAAACAATGAGCAGTTCTTC.

V is TRBV9 and J is TRBJ1-6, with a weak D call TRBD1 (6 bases). The CDR3 sequence is 14 residues long. Germline CDR1 SGDLS, CDR2 YYNGEE. The germline V and J ends were trimmed by 3 bases and 7 bases, with 11 bases remaining between them. The chain's CDR3 is CASSEGGGNSPLHF. Here the CDR3 DNA reads TGTGCCAGCAGCGAGGGAGGGGGGAATTCACCCCTCCACTTT.

This rearrangement joins TRBV9 to TRBJ2-1; D unclear. The germline V gene encodes CDR1 SGDLS and CDR2 YYNGEE. V lost 3 bases and J 2 bases, leaving 9 bases between the germline ends. The CDR3 has 14 residues. Written as DNA, the CDR3 is TGTGCCAGCAGCGCGGGCGCGACCTACAATGAGCAGTTCTTC. Protein: CASSAGATYNEQFF.

This chain links TRBV7-9 with TRBJ2-1; D is unresolved. CDR1 SEHNR and CDR2 FQNEAQ come from the germline V gene (reference sequence). V lost 2 bases and J lost 6, with 5 bases in between. This CDR3 comprises 12 residues. CDR3 protein: CASSLSSNEQFF. The CDR3 DNA reads as TGTGCCAGCAGCTTATCTAGCAATGAGCAGTTCTTC.

This sequence joins TRBV6-4 and TRBJ1-3; D remains ambiguous. Germline CDR1 and CDR2: MRHNA and SNTAGT. This CDR3 is 16 amino acids long. Trimming stripped 6 bases from V and 0 bases from J, with 15 bases between. The CDR3 DNA reads TGTGCCAGCAGCCAATATCCAATCGACTCTGGAAACACCATATATTTT. It is translated as CASSQYPIDSGNTIYF.

This chain links TRBV12-3 or TRBV12-4 with TRBJ2-1; D unresolved. This CDR3 has 11 amino acids. Trimming removed 0 bases from V and 9 bases from J, with 3 bases in between. The CDR3 protein is CASSLAGEQFF. The CDR3 nucleotides read TGTGCCAGCAGTTTAGCAGGTGAGCAGTTCTTC.

The gene calls are TRBV28 and TRBJ1-5; D gene unclear. Germline CDR1 reads MDHEN; CDR2 reads SYDVKM. V lost 3 bases and J 8 bases, leaving 20 bases between the germline ends. This CDR3 has 16 amino acids. The CDR3 loop is CASSFPGGPLREPQHF. In DNA, the CDR3 is TGTGCCAGCAGTTTTCCCGGAGGCCCCCTTAGGGAGCCCCAGCATTTT.

The V and J genes are TRBV30 and TRBJ2-5; D is ambiguous. V shed 0 bases and J shed 5 bases, with 4 bases lying between them. The CDR3 sequence is 11 residues long. The germline CDR1 and CDR2 sequences are GTSNPN and SVGIG (reference sequence). CDR3 in DNA: TGTGCCTGGAGTGTACCTGAGACCCAGTACTTC. Translation: CAWSVPETQYF.

This rearrangement joins TRBV19 to TRBJ2-2, with D maybe TRBD2 (5 bases). Germline CDR1 reads LNHDA; CDR2 reads SQIVND (reference sequence). The germline V and J ends were trimmed by 3 bases and 7 bases, with 6 bases remaining between them. This CDR3 spans 12 amino acids. The CDR3 DNA sequence: TGTGCCAGTAGTATGGGGAGCGGGGAGCTGTTTTTT. Residues: CASSMGSGELFF.

The chain uses TRBV27 and TRBJ1-1, with D unresolved. V gave up 5 bases and J gave up 0 bases, with 7 bases separating them. This CDR3 contains 13 residues. CDR1 is MNHEY and CDR2 is SMNVEV in the germline V gene (reference sequence). The CDR3 sequence is CASSNNMNTEAFF. The CDR3, as DNA: TGTGCCAGCAGTAATAATATGAACACTGAAGCTTTCTTT.

This clone was seen only once. The chain has TRBV27 and TRBJ1-5; D ambiguous. The V end lost 2 bases, the J end lost 1 base, and 9 bases lay between the germline ends. CDR3 size: 15 residues. Per germline, CDR1 MNHEY and CDR2 SMNVEV (reference sequence). The CDR3 loop is CASSLERNSNQPQHF. CDR3 coding DNA: TGTGCCAGCAGTTTAGAGCGGAACAGCAATCAGCCCCAGCATTTT.

This chain joins TRBV2 and TRBJ2-1, with 8 nucleotides matching TRBD2. Germline V gene sequence: CDR1 SNHLY, CDR2 FYNNEI. The length of the CDR3 is 16 residues. With 5 bases clipped from V and 2 bases from J, the junction kept 8 bases outside the gene matches. As DNA, the CDR3 is TGTGCCAGCAGTCCCCTTGCGGGAGGCACCTACAATGAGCAGTTCTTC. It codes for CASSPLAGGTYNEQFF. The variable domain in full, completed from reference TRBV2 and TRBJ2-1, reads EPEVTQTPSHQVTQMGQEVILRCVPISNHLYFYWYRQILGQKVEFLVSFYNNEISEKSEIFDDQFSVERPDGSNFTLKIRSTKLEDSAMYFCASSPLAGGTYNEQFFGPGTRLTVL.

The CDR3 sequence: CASSLVANQETQYF. The CDR3 nucleotides are TGTGCCAGCAGCTTAGTGGCCAACCAAGAGACCCAGTACTTC. The chain recombines TRBV11-1 with TRBJ2-5; no clear D gene. The CDR3 spans 14 residues. Trimming pared 1 base from V and 0 bases from J, leaving 6 bases between. The germline V gene encodes CDR1 SGHAT and CDR2 FQDESV (reference sequence).

The chain recombines TRBV19 with TRBJ2-5; 8 bases align to TRBD1. Near its end, the DNA agrees better with TRBJ2-7, so the J call may be wrong. CDR1 and CDR2 (germline): LNHDA, SQIVND (reference sequence). The CDR3 totals 13 residues. As DNA, the CDR3 is TGTGCCAGCGGACAGGGATTTGGCTACGAGCAGTACTTC. Protein product: CASGQGFGYEQYF.

The genes are TRBV30 and TRBJ2-7; a weak D match, TRBD2 (6 bases). Trimming cost V 4 bases and J 0 bases, with 10 bases left between them. The length of the CDR3 is 13 residues. Per the germline V gene, CDR1 is GTSNPN and CDR2 is SVGIG (reference sequence). The CDR3, as DNA: TGTGCCTGGAAGGACTATAGCTCCTACGAGCAGTACTTC. Protein sequence: CAWKDYSSYEQYF.